Presented here are 23 T cell receptor beta chains from one specimen sequenced in a study of T cells in localized non-small cell lung cancer. Clones were sequenced by immunoSEQ multiplex PCR, and TCRdb holds only the in-frame ones, with some missing. The table records tens of thousands of clones, just under 85% of them present only once. Sequencing used peripheral blood, obtained before any cancer treatment. All receptors come from a man aged 40 to 69 with stage I lung adenocarcinoma.

The chain uses TRBV7-8 and TRBJ1-5; the D gene is possibly TRBD1 (6 bases). This CDR3 region has 16 residues. V was cut by 5 bases and J by 0 bases, with 14 bases left in between. Germline CDR1 SGHVS, CDR2 FQNEAQ. The chain's CDR3 is CASSSTGPYSNQPQHF. The CDR3 DNA reads TGTGCCAGCAGCAGCACAGGGCCCTATAGCAATCAGCCCCAGCATTTT.

The J gene is TRBJ1-6, the V gene TRBV5-5; a weak D match, TRBD1 (5 bases). This CDR3 is 16 amino acids long. The germline CDR1 and CDR2 sequences are SGHKS and YYEKEE (reference sequence). With 0 bases removed from V and 4 bases from J, the gap between germline ends came to 11 bases. CDR3 protein: CASSLAAGRYNSPLHF. The CDR3, as DNA: TGTGCCAGCAGCTTGGCGGCGGGACGGTATAATTCACCCCTCCACTTT.

The chain couples TRBV5-1 to TRBJ1-1; D gene uncertain. Trimming pared 4 bases from V and 1 base from J, leaving 14 bases between. CDR1 and CDR2 (germline): SGHRS, YFSETQ. The CDR3 length is 15 residues. CDR3 DNA: TGCGCCAGCAGCCTATTTAGTCGGCCGAACACTGAAGCTTTCTTT. This gives the protein CASSLFSRPNTEAFF.

The chain combines TRBV9 with TRBJ1-1; tentative D call: TRBD1 (5 bases). Germline CDR1 reads SGDLS; CDR2 reads YYNGEE. The length of the CDR3 is 19 residues. V dropped 0 bases and J dropped 1 base, with 22 bases sitting between them. The CDR3 nucleotides read TGTGCCAGCAGCGTAGCCGCCGGATGGGGCACTACCCCGAACACTGAAGCTTTCTTT. Translating it yields CASSVAAGWGTTPNTEAFF.

In its sample, this clone was seen a few times. The V gene is TRBV7-9, the J gene TRBJ1-1, with D tentatively TRBD1 (6 bases). Germline values: CDR1 SEHNR, CDR2 FQNEAQ (reference sequence). CDR3 length equals 13 residues. V was cut by 5 bases and J by 5 bases, with 12 bases left in between. CDR3 DNA sequence: TGTGCCAGCAGCACACAGGGAAGGACTGAAGCTTTCTTT. It yields the protein CASSTQGRTEAFF.

The V and J genes are TRBV11-2 and TRBJ2-7, with D unclear. Germline V gene lookup returns CDR1 SGHAT and CDR2 FQNNGV. Trimming removed 2 bases at V and 0 bases at J, with 5 bases between. This CDR3 has 13 amino acids. The CDR3 DNA reads as TGTGCCAGCAGCTTATACCCCTCCTACGAGCAGTACTTC. Residues: CASSLYPSYEQYF.

The chain uses TRBV28 and TRBJ2-3; 10 bases match TRBD2. This CDR3 is built from 15 residues. Germline trimming cut 6 bases from V and 6 bases from J; bases unmatched to any gene: 9. Germline CDR1 MDHEN, CDR2 SYDVKM. Here the CDR3 DNA reads TGTGCCAGCAGACCCGGGACTAGCGTATGGGATACGCAGTATTTT. Translated, it gives CASRPGTSVWDTQYF. Drawing the rest from reference TRBV28 and TRBJ2-3, the complete variable domain is DVKVTQSSRYLVKRTGEKVFLECVQDMDHENMFWYRQDPGLGLRLIYFSYDVKMKEKGDIPEGYSVSREKKERFSLILESASTNQTSMYLCASRPGTSVWDTQYFGPGTRLTVL.

V gene TRBV14 combines with J gene TRBJ1-1; 7 bases are a match to TRBD1. Germline lookup yields CDR1 SGHDN and CDR2 FVKESK. CDR3 length equals 14 residues. The ends lost 4 bases at V and 1 base at J; junction bases unmatched: 3. The CDR3 region is CASSRRGGNTEAFF. CDR3 DNA sequence: TGTGCCAGCAGCCGCAGGGGGGGGAACACTGAAGCTTTCTTT.

This chain uses TRBV7-9 with TRBJ2-3; possibly TRBD1 or TRBD2 for D (5 bases each). The CDR3 has 14 residues. The germline V and J ends were trimmed by 4 bases and 9 bases, with 17 bases remaining between them. Germline V lookup: CDR1 SEHNR, CDR2 FQNEAQ (reference sequence). This CDR3 reads CASSSWDVAHTQYF. The CDR3 DNA reads TGTGCCAGCAGCTCTTGGGACGTAGCGCACACGCAGTATTTT.

This clone was seen a single time. CDR3 nucleotide sequence: TGTGCCAGCAGTTTGGACAACACAGATACGCAGTATTTT. As protein: CASSLDNTDTQYF. The rearrangement joins TRBV27 to TRBJ2-3, with D possibly matching TRBD1 (5 bases). The ends were cut back, 3 bases at V and 2 bases at J, with 6 bases in the middle. Germline V lookup: CDR1 MNHEY, CDR2 SMNVEV (reference sequence). The CDR3 contains 13 residues.

This clone was seen a few times. The chain links TRBV18 to TRBJ1-1; tentative D call: TRBD1 (6 bases). The CDR3 runs 11 residues. V lost 3 bases and J lost 11, with 10 bases in between. CDR1 and CDR2 from the germline V gene are KGHSH and LQKENI. The CDR3 coding sequence is TGTGCCAGCTCACCTGACAGGACCGCTTTCTTT. It specifies CASSPDRTAFF.

This rearrangement joins TRBV6-5 to TRBJ2-7; D remains unclear. The CDR3 length is 13 residues. V was trimmed by 3 bases and J by 5 bases, leaving 11 bases between them. Germline-derived CDR1 and CDR2 are MNHEY and SVGAGI. This CDR3 reads CASSYRGRDEQYF. The CDR3 nucleotides are TGTGCCAGCAGTTATAGAGGTCGCGACGAGCAGTACTTC.

This clone was seen a single time. The CDR3: CASSQEAVRTGELFF. In DNA, the CDR3 is TGTGCCAGCAGCCAAGAAGCAGTCAGAACCGGGGAGCTGTTTTTT. The chain employs TRBV14 and TRBJ2-2; D remains unclear. The germline gives CDR1 SGHDN, CDR2 FVKESK. With 0 bases removed from V and 5 bases from J, the gap between germline ends came to 10 bases. The CDR3 contains 15 residues.

As regards this clone: The sample contains more than one DNA sequence encoding this CDR3. The rearrangement joins TRBV18 to TRBJ2-7, with a tentative D call TRBD2 (5 bases). Germline CDR1 reads KGHSH; CDR2 reads LQKENI. The germline V and J ends were trimmed by 2 bases and 3 bases, with 5 bases remaining between them. The CDR3 is 12 residues long. The CDR3 DNA is TGTGCCAGCTCACCAGGAGGCTACGAGCAGTACTTC. Its protein product is CASSPGGYEQYF.

The sample holds one count of this clone. V usage is TRBV15 and J usage is TRBJ1-4; a possible D gene is TRBD1 (5 bases). The germline V and J ends were trimmed by 2 bases and 5 bases, with 9 bases remaining between them. Looked up from germline, CDR1 is LNHNV and CDR2 is YYDKDF (reference sequence). CDR3 length equals 14 residues. The CDR3 DNA is TGTGCCACCAGCAGACTCGGGGGAAATGAAAAACTGTTTTTT. It codes for CATSRLGGNEKLFF.

The chain combines TRBV7-9 with TRBJ2-1, with TRBD2 matching 13 bases. The CDR3 spans 15 residues. V trimming: 5 bases; J trimming: 4 bases; junction bases outside the gene matches: 2. Germline V gene sequence: CDR1 SEHNR, CDR2 FQNEAQ (reference sequence). CDR3: CASSRTSGGYNEQFF. CDR3 DNA: TGTGCCAGCAGCCGGACTAGCGGGGGTTACAATGAGCAGTTCTTC.

This chain's CDR3 is CASRYMNTEAFF. CDR3 bases: TGTGCCAGCAGATACATGAACACTGAAGCTTTCTTT. The chain uses TRBV6-1 and TRBJ1-1; D ambiguous. The CDR3 has 12 amino acids. CDR1 and CDR2 (germline): MNHNS, SASEGT. The V end was cut by 6 bases, the J end by 0 bases, with 5 bases between.

The chain is built from TRBV6-4 and TRBJ1-1; the D gene is possibly TRBD1 (5 bases). V dropped 3 bases and J dropped 4 bases, with 15 bases sitting between them. Germline lookup yields CDR1 MRHNA and CDR2 SNTAGT. The CDR3 length is 15 residues. CDR3 region: CASSEMLGDGTEAFF. The CDR3 coding sequence is TGTGCCAGCAGTGAGATGCTAGGGGATGGCACTGAAGCTTTCTTT.

The chain links TRBV28 to TRBJ2-1, with D unresolved. Trimming removed 2 bases from V and 6 bases from J, with 5 bases in between. The CDR3 consists of 12 residues. In germline, CDR1 is MDHEN, CDR2 SYDVKM. CDR3 DNA sequence: TGTGCCAGCAGTTTACGTGGCAATGAGCAGTTCTTC. Translation: CASSLRGNEQFF.

The V and J genes are TRBV9 and TRBJ2-7; TRBD2 is a possible D gene (6 bases). Germline CDR1 is SGDLS and CDR2 is YYNGEE. The CDR3 consists of 15 residues. V lost 0 bases and J lost 5, with 15 bases in between. The CDR3 is CASSVGGTLRDEQYF. As DNA, the CDR3 is TGTGCCAGCAGCGTAGGAGGGACTCTCCGCGACGAGCAGTACTTC.

The V call is TRBV7-8, the J call TRBJ2-1, with 11 bases fitting TRBD2. The germline V gene has CDR1 SGHVS and CDR2 FQNEAQ. The CDR3 runs 14 residues. After removal of 5 bases from V and 10 bases from J, the junction contained 7 bases not matched to a gene. The CDR3 sequence: CASSRLAGGNEQFF. The DNA of the CDR3 is TGTGCCAGCAGCCGCCTAGCGGGAGGTAACGAGCAGTTCTTC.

V gene TRBV6-5 combines with J gene TRBJ2-5; D gene unclear. This CDR3 has 14 amino acids. V was cut by 7 bases and J by 1 base, with 13 bases left in between. CDR1 MNHEY and CDR2 SVGAGI come from the germline V gene. The CDR3, as DNA: TGTGCCAGCACGTCAAGCGTTACCCAAGAGACCCAGTACTTC. Its translation is CASTSSVTQETQYF.

This clone has only one observation. The chain has TRBV27 and TRBJ2-1; maybe TRBD2 (6 bases). The germline CDR1 and CDR2 sequences are MNHEY and SMNVEV (reference sequence). The CDR3 has 15 amino acids. With 4 bases removed from V and 3 bases from J, the gap between germline ends came to 13 bases. CDR3 sequence: CASSSRERYYNEQFF. The CDR3 DNA sequence: TGTGCCAGCAGTTCTCGGGAGCGGTACTACAATGAGCAGTTCTTC.